This TCR beta chain came from a study of T cells after yellow fever vaccination. Points from the study as a whole: It was the secondary response that reached its peak faster, day 5 versus 15, but it was weaker. Reappearance after the booster was observed for most primary-vaccination clones (about 95% CD4, over 70% CD8). There was a small share of clonotypes that showed up in both the CD4 and CD8 compartments.

Universal primer sites and UMIs were introduced during 5'RACE template-switching synthesis of TCR cDNA. TCRdb reprocessed the 5' RACE reads with MiXCR, giving one entry per CDR3 protein. Seen here are a few hundred thousand distinct CDR3 sequences, around 10% observed once, and the top ten hold around 3.4%. This clonotype was detected a few times. Its antigen is as yet unknown. The sequencing used CD4+ T cells sorted from PBMCs, collected 5 days after the yellow fever booster vaccination. This receptor was obtained from a man between 18 and 35 years old who received the YFV17D yellow fever vaccine.

The CDR3 sequence is CSVASGDTQYF. DNA for the CDR3: TGCAGCGTGGCATCGGGCGATACGCAGTATTTT. The chain employs TRBV29-1 and TRBJ2-3; D unresolved. Trimming removed 6 bases from V and 6 bases from J, with 10 bases in between. The CDR3 has 11 residues. CDR1 SQVTM and CDR2 ANQGSEA come from the germline V gene.